One sample yielded the 18 T cell receptor beta chains listed below, sequenced in a study of tumor and adjacent non-tumor tissue in lung cancer. TCRbeta libraries were built with three rounds of nested PCR, modified from ARM-PCR. TCRdb processed the multiplex PCR reads anew with MiXCR; each CDR3 protein has one entry. The sample lists about 48,000 distinct CDR3 sequences, around 67% seen once, with 25% to 35% in the top ten. The template was RNA from unsorted bulk tissue. This non-tumor lung sample came from over 3 cm beyond the tumor edge. Sequenced sample: distant non-tumor lung tissue. Source of these receptors: a woman between 65 and 79 years old with non-small cell lung cancer.

On this clonotype itself: Compared with germline, one end of the junction differs, possibly owing to a read error. This chain joins TRBV11-3 and TRBJ2-1; D is tentatively TRBD1 or TRBD2 (5 bases each). Germline V CDR1 and CDR2: SGHNT, YENEEA. This CDR3 has 15 amino acids. CDR3 sequence: CASNLWGTNCGKQFF. CDR3 sequence (DNA): TGTGCCAGCAACTTATGGGGGACCAACTGTGGCAAGCAGTTCTTC.

A remark on this clonotype: The junction departs from the called germline gene at one end, perhaps through a read error. The rearrangement joins TRBV29-1 to TRBJ2-1; no definite D call. Germline V gives CDR1 SQVTM, CDR2 ANQGSEA. The CDR3 is 13 residues long. The CDR3 loop reads CNVAGSVNNEQFF. The CDR3 DNA sequence: TGCAACGTTGCCGGGTCGGTAAACAATGAGCAGTTCTTC.

The J gene is TRBJ2-5, the V gene TRBV10-3; D unclear. CDR1 is ENHRY, CDR2 SYGVKD, per germline. This CDR3 is 14 amino acids long. Trimming took 10 bases from V and 5 from J, leaving 20 bases between them. CDR3 sequence (DNA): TGTGCCACCCAGAATCACCACGGAAGCGAGACCCAGTACTTC. The encoded protein is CATQNHHGSETQYF.

Remarks on this clonotype: At one boundary the junction diverges from the germline segment, which might be a read error. The genes are TRBV12-3 or TRBV12-4 and TRBJ2-1; either TRBD1 or TRBD2 may supply D (5 bases each). CDR3 length: 15 residues. Written as DNA, the CDR3 is TGTGTCAGCAGTTTCGCCGGGGCTAGCTCCAATGAACAGTTCTTC. This codes for CVSSFAGASSNEQFF.

Worth noting for this clonotype: At one end, the junction sequence differs from germline, possibly due to a read error. The chain employs TRBV29-1 and TRBJ2-2; 7 nucleotides align to TRBD1. This CDR3 comprises 14 residues. CDR1 and CDR2 from the germline V gene are SQVTM and ANQGSEA. This CDR3 reads CSVEKTGFTGELSF. The CDR3 DNA reads as TGCAGCGTTGAAAAAACAGGTTTCACAGGGGAGCTGTCTTTT.

V and J are TRBV12-3 or TRBV12-4 and TRBJ2-1; 8 nucleotides agree with TRBD2. This CDR3 region has 17 residues. V trimming: 10 bases; J trimming: 3 bases; junction bases outside the gene matches: 17. The DNA for the CDR3 is TGTGCCAACGGTCCTCCCCCCCTAGCGGGTTTCTACAATGAGCAGTTCTTC. It is translated as CANGPPPLAGFYNEQFF.

Regarding this clonotype: One end of the junction does not line up with germline, which may come from a read error. The chain joins TRBV6-5 to TRBJ2-6; D is possibly TRBD1 or TRBD2 (5 bases each). CDR3 length: 16 residues. CDR1 and CDR2 (germline): MNHEY, SVGAGI. CDR3 coding DNA: TGTGTCAGCAGTTACTCGATGGACTCTGGGGCCAACGCCCTGGCTTTC. It translates to CVSSYSMDSGANALAF.

Concerning this clonotype itself: A much larger clone is a single base away; this may be a read error. This sequence joins TRBV12-3 or TRBV12-4 and TRBJ2-2; 9 positions agree with TRBD1. With V trimmed by 6 bases and J by 8 bases, 10 bases remained unmatched. The CDR3 contains 15 residues. This CDR3 is CASRLGTGYSGELFF. As DNA, the CDR3 is TGTGCCAGCAGGCTAGGGACAGGGTATTCTGGGGAGCTGTTTTTT.

This clonotype appeared once. Given a much more abundant clone one base away, this may be a read error. The rearrangement joins TRBV28 to TRBJ1-1; D is ambiguous. This CDR3 contains 10 residues. CDR1 is MDHEN and CDR2 is SYDVKM in the germline V gene. The DNA of the CDR3 is TGTCCCACTTATGGTGCTGAAGCTTTCTTT. Translation gives CPTYGAEAFF.

This clonotype was observed a single time. Relative to the germline gene, one junction end is altered; a read error may explain this. V is TRBV10-1 and J is TRBJ1-1, with D unresolved. CDR3 length: 13 amino acids. Germline values: CDR1 WNHNN, CDR2 SYGVQD (reference sequence). The CDR3 here is CASSATRGTEVFF. CDR3 sequence (DNA): TGTGCCAGCAGTGCCACCCGGGGAACTGAAGTTTTCTTT.

V and J are TRBV6-2 or TRBV6-3 and TRBJ2-7, with 8 nucleotides matching TRBD2. Trimming at V came to 9 bases and at J to 3 bases, leaving 13 bases not matched to a gene. This CDR3 is 15 amino acids long. The germline gives CDR1 MNHEY, CDR2 SVGEGT. The CDR3 region is CASSGLGRGDYEQYF. CDR3 DNA: TGTGCCAGTAGTGGCCTAGGGCGGGGGGACTACGAGCAGTACTTC.

The chain carries TRBV29-1 and TRBJ2-5; TRBD2 matches 8 bases. The CDR3 contains 13 residues. CDR1 is SQVTM, CDR2 ANQGSEA, per germline. Trimming removed 5 bases from V and 5 bases from J; junction bases left unmatched: 7. CDR3 in DNA: TGCAGCGTTCGGGAGGGCGGCATGGAGACCCAGTACTTC. As protein: CSVREGGMETQYF.

About this clonotype itself: A much larger clonotype is one base distant, so this may be a read error. J is TRBJ1-4 and V is TRBV28; the D gene is possibly TRBD1 (5 bases). This CDR3 has 16 amino acids. The V gene's germline CDR1 is MDHEN and CDR2 SYDVKM. The CDR3 DNA sequence: TGTGCCAGCAGCCCCAGGGAAGGGGCAACTAATGGAAAACTGTTTTTT. It yields the protein CASSPREGATNGKLFF.

This chain joins TRBV5-4 and TRBJ2-3; the match to TRBD1 covers 7 bases. V was pared by 5 bases and J by 0 bases, with 6 bases of the junction left unmatched. The CDR3 has 15 residues. Per germline, CDR1 SGHNT and CDR2 YYREEE (reference sequence). In nucleotides, the CDR3 is TGTGCCAGCAGGTTCGACAGGGAGAGCACAGATACGCAGTATTTT. Translating gives CASRFDRESTDTQYF.

About this clonotype: A junction end diverges from the germline sequence, so it may reflect a read error. The V gene is TRBV28, the J gene TRBJ1-2; D is undetermined. The CDR3 contains 13 residues. CDR1 and CDR2 (germline): MDHEN, SYDVKM. CDR3 sequence reads: CASSFWTYREGFF. As DNA, the CDR3 is TGTGCCAGCAGTTTCTGGACTTATAGAGAGGGATTTTTC.

Notes on this clonotype: It may be a read error: a sequence one base away is much more abundant. This chain uses TRBV5-1 with TRBJ2-3; TRBD1 matches at 7 bases. This CDR3 contains 15 residues. Losses at the gene ends were 7 bases for V and 1 base for J; bases not matched to a gene: 9. The germline gives CDR1 SGHRS, CDR2 YFSETQ. Here the CDR3 reads CASGRTGVGTDTQYF. The CDR3 nucleotides are TGCGCCAGCGGCAGAACAGGGGTCGGCACAGATACGCAGTATTTT.

V is TRBV4-2 and J is TRBJ1-5; 7 nucleotides align to TRBD1. Germline assignment: CDR1 LGHNA and CDR2 YNFKEQ. V was pared by 6 bases and J by 0 bases, with 11 bases of the junction left unmatched. The CDR3 runs to 17 residues. This CDR3 is CASRPGGRSLSNQPQHF. The DNA for the CDR3 is TGTGCCAGCAGACCAGGGGGGCGTAGCCTTAGCAATCAGCCCCAGCATTTT.

Turning to this clonotype: Its ends do not fully match the called genes, so a read error is possible. The chain has TRBV6-5 and TRBJ1-2; 8 bases fit TRBD1. The CDR3 is 14 residues long. Germline V gives CDR1 MNHEY, CDR2 SVGAGI. CDR3 DNA sequence: TGTGCCAGCAGCGGGGGGGGACAGGTCTATCGCTACATCTTC. Amino acids: CASSGGGQVYRYIF.